The sequence of this T cell receptor beta chain was determined in a study of neoadjuvant nivolumab and ipilimumab in lung cancer. Looking at the study overall: Nivolumab 3 mg/kg was given days 1, 15 and 29, plus ipilimumab 1 mg/kg day 1 in combination.

The data were produced by immunoSEQ multiplex PCR, yet TCRdb's version contains in-frame clones alone and is incomplete. The data show 8,000 to 10,000 clones, 81% seen once. Study-level findings and limits: From pretherapy to surgery, tumor richness and clonality rose with dual therapy. Compared with tumor-adjacent uninvolved lung, resected tumors showed greater richness and clonality.

Turning to this clone: The antigen is unknown.

There are 16 residues in the CDR3. V was clipped by 5 bases and J by 6 bases; unmatched bases: 11. Germline assignment: CDR1 SGHVS and CDR2 FNYEAQ. This sequence was found in an adult with non-small cell lung cancer. This chain uses TRBV7-6 with TRBJ1-5, with 9 bases aligning to TRBD1. The specimen was peripheral blood, collected before neoadjuvant nivolumab, alone or with ipilimumab. The CDR3 loop reads CASSPGPRTGVQPQHF. As DNA, the CDR3 is TGTGCCAGCAGCCCCGGGCCGAGGACAGGGGTTCAGCCCCAGCATTTT.